This TCR beta chain was identified in a study of T cell responses to AZD1222 COVID-19 vaccine. Whole-study findings and limits: Reportedly, close to half of spike-specific TCRs are directed against unmutated variant regions. Baseline seropositives among AZD1222 recipients totaled only 5 to 7. Two AZD1222 doses significantly raised spike-specific TCR breadth and depth over controls. The donor cohort was predominantly white British with a female majority, and clonal diversity may have been underestimated.

Using immunoSEQ multiplex PCR, the repertoire was profiled, and TCRdb retains in-frame clones only, with some absent. The table has over 85,000 clones, 85% to 95% seen once. The sample holds one count of this clone. Its matching antigen is unknown. Here the sequenced sample was peripheral blood, taken on day 0 of AZD1222 vaccination. The clonotype comes from an adult in good health.

DNA of the CDR3: TGTGCCAGTAGTATACTAGGGGAGAACACTGAAGCTTTCTTT. Protein: CASSILGENTEAFF. The rearrangement uses TRBV19 and TRBJ1-1; the D gene is possibly TRBD1 (5 bases). CDR1 is LNHDA, CDR2 SQIVND, per germline (reference sequence). There are 14 residues in the CDR3. V was trimmed by 2 bases and J by 1 base, leaving 8 bases between them.